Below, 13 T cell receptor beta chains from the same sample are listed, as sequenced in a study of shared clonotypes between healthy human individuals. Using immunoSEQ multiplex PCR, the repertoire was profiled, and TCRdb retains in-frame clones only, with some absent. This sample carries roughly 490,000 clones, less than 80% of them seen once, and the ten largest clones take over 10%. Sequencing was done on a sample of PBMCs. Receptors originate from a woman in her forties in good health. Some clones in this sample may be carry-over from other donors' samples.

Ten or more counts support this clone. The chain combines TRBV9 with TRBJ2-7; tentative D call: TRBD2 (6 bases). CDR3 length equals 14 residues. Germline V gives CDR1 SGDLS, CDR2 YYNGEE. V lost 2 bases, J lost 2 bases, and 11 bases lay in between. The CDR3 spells CASSVRWEAYEQYF. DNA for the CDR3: TGTGCCAGCAGCGTGAGATGGGAGGCCTACGAGCAGTACTTC.

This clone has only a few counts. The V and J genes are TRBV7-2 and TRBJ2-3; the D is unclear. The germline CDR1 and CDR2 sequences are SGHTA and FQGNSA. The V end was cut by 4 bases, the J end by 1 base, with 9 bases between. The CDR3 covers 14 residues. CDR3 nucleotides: TGTGCCAGCAGCTGGCGATCCCGCACAGATACGCAGTATTTT. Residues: CASSWRSRTDTQYF.

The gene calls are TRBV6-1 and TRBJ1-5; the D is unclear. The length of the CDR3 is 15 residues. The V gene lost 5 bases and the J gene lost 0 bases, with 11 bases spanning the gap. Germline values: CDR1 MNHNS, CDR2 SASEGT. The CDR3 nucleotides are TGTGCCAGCAGTCCTGGACGGTTTAGCAATCAGCCCCAGCATTTT. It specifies CASSPGRFSNQPQHF.

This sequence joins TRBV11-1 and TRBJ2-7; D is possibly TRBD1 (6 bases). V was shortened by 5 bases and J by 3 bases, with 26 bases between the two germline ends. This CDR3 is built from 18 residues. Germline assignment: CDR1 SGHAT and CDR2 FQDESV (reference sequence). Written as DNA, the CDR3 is TGTGCCAGCAGCCAGCTGTCACAGGGAATGAGTTTCATCTACGAGCAGTACTTC. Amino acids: CASSQLSQGMSFIYEQYF.

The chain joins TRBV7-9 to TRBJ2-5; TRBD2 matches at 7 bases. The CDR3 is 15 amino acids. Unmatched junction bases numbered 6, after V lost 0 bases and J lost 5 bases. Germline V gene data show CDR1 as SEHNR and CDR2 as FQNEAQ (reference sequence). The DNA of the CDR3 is TGTGCCAGCAGCTTAGCGGGAGGGAGCGGTGAGACCCAGTACTTC. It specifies CASSLAGGSGETQYF.

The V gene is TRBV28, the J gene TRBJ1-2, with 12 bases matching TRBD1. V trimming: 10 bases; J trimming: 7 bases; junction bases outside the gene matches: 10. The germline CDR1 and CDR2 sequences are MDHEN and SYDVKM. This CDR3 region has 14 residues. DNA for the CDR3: TGTGCCACTCGGGGGGGACAGGGGGCGTCTGGCTACACCTTC. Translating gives CATRGGQGASGYTF.

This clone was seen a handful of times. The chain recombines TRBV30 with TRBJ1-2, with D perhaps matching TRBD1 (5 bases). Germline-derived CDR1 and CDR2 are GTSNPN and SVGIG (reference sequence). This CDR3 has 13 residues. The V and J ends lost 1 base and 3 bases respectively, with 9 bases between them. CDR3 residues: CAWSDQGYYGYTF. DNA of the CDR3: TGTGCCTGGAGTGATCAGGGTTACTATGGCTACACCTTC.

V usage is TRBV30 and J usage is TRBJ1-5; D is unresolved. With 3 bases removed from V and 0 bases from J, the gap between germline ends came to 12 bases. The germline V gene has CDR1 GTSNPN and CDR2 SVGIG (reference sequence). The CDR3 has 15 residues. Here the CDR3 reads CAWSVLGYSNQPQHF. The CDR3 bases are TGTGCCTGGAGCGTCTTGGGGTATAGCAATCAGCCCCAGCATTTT.

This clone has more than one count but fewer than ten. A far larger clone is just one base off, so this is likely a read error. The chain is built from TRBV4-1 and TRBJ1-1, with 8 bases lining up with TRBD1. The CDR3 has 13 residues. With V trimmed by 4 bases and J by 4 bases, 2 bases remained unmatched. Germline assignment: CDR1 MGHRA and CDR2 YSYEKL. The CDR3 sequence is CASSRGQGTEAFF. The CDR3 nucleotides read TGCGCCAGCAGCCGAGGACAGGGCACTGAAGCTTTCTTT.

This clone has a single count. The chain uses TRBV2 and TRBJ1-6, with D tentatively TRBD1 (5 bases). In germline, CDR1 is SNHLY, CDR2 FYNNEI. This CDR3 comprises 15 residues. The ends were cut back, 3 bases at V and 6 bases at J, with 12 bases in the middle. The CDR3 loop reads CASSEVRGTNSPLHF. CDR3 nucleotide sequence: TGTGCCAGCAGTGAGGTCCGGGGCACTAATTCACCCCTCCACTTT.

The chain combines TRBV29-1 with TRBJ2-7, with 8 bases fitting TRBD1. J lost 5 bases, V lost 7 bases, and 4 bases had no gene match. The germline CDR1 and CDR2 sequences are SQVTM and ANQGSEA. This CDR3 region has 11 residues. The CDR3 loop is CSADRANEQYF. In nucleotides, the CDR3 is TGCAGCGCGGACAGGGCAAACGAGCAGTACTTC.

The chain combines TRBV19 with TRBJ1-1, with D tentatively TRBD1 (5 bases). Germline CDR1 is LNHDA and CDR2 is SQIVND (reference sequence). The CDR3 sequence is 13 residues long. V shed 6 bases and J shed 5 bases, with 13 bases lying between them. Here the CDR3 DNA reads TGTGCCAGTAGGAGGCGGGGCGAAACTGAAGCTTTCTTT. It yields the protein CASRRRGETEAFF.

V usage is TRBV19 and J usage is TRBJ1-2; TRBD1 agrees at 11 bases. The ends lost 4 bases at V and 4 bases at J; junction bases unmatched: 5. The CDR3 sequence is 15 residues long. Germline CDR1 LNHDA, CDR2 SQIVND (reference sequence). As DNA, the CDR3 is TGTGCCAGTAGTACCCCGGGACAGGGGGGCTATGGCTACACCTTC. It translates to CASSTPGQGGYGYTF.